This TCR beta chain was recorded in a study of post-analysis software for immune sequencing data. Looking at the study overall: Patients had relapsing-remitting, secondary progressive or progressive-relapsing multiple sclerosis; some lacked subtype.

General study findings and limits: In patients, TRBV5-6, TRBV5-1 and TRBV20-1 belonged to five TRBV segments found more frequently than in controls. Strong same-batch co-clustering of samples appeared with F measure clustering. Among multiple sclerosis patients, normalized Chao1 diversity was significantly below that of controls.

Tagging with unique molecular identifiers was a feature of the TCR beta cDNA libraries. TCRdb ran MiXCR on the PCR reads and lists one entry per CDR3 protein. The sample has fewer than 850,000 distinct CDR3 sequences, just under 30% seen once. The CDR3 loop spans 18 amino acids. Trimming at V came to 6 bases and at J to 5 bases, leaving 14 bases not matched to a gene. In germline, CDR1 is MNHEY, CDR2 SVGEGT. A remark on this clonotype: The antigen is unknown.

The sequencing input was blood. This TCR was recovered from a girl between 10 and 17 years old with multiple sclerosis. The V call is TRBV6-2 or TRBV6-3, the J call TRBJ2-3; 13 bases map to TRBD2. The CDR3 is CASREPNGLAGVVDTQYF. The CDR3 nucleotides are TGTGCCAGCAGGGAACCAAACGGACTAGCGGGAGTCGTAGATACGCAGTATTTT.